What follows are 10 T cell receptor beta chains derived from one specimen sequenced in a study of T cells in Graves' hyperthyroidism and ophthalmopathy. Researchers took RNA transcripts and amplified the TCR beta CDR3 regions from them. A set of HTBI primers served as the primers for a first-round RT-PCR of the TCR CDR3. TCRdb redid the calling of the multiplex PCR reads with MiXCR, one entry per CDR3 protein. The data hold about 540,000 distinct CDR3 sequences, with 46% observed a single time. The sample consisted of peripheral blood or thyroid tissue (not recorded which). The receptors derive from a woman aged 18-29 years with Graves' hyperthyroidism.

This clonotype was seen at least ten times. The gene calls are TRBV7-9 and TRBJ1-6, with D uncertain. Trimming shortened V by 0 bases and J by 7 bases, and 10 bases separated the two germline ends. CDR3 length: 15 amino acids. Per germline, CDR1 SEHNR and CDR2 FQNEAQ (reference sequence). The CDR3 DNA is TGTGCCAGCAGCTTAGCAATGGCCAAGAATTCACCCCTCCACTTT. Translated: CASSLAMAKNSPLHF.

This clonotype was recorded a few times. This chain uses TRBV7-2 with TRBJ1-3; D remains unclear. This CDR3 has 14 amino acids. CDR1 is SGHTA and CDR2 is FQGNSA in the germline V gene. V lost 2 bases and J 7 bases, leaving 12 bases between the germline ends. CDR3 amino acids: CASSLQSQGNTIYF. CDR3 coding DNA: TGTGCCAGCAGCTTACAGTCTCAAGGGAACACCATATATTTT.

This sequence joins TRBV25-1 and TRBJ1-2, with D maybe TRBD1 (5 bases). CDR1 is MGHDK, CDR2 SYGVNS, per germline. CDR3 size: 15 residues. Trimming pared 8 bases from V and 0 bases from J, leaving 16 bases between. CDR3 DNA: TGTGCCAGCTGTGGAGGGGTCGGGACTAACTATGGCTACACCTTC. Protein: CASCGGVGTNYGYTF.

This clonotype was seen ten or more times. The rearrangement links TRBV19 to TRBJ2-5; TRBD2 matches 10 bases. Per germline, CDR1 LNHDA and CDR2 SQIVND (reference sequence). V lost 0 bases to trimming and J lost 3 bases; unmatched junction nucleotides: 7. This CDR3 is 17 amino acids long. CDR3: CASSIDLAGAEEETQYF. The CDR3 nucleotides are TGTGCCAGTAGTATAGATCTAGCGGGGGCGGAAGAAGAGACCCAGTACTTC.

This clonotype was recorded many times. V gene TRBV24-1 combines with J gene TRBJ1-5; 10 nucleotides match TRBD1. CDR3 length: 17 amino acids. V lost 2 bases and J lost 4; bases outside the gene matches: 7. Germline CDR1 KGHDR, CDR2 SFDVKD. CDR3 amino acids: CATSDSRTGGTNQPQHF. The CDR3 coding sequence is TGTGCCACCAGTGATTCTAGGACAGGGGGTACGAATCAGCCCCAGCATTTT.

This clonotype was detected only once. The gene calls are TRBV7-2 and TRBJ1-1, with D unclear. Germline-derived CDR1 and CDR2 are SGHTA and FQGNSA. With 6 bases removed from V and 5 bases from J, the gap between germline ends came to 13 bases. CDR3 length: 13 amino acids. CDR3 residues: CASRLAGRTEAFF. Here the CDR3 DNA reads TGTGCCAGCAGACTAGCGGGAAGGACTGAAGCTTTCTTT.

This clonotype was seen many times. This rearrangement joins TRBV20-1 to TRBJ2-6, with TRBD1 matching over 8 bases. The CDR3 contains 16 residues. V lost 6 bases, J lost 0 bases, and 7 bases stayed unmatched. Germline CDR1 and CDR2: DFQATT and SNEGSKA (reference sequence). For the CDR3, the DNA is TGCAGTGCAAATGGACAGGGATACTCTGGGGCCAACGTCCTGACTTTC. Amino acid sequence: CSANGQGYSGANVLTF.

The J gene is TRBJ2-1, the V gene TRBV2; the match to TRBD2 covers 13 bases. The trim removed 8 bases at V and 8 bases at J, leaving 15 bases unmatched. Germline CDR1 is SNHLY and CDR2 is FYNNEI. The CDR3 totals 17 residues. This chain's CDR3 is CASRYARTSGSRDEQFF. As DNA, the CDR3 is TGTGCCAGCCGATATGCCCGGACTAGCGGGAGTAGGGATGAGCAGTTCTTC.

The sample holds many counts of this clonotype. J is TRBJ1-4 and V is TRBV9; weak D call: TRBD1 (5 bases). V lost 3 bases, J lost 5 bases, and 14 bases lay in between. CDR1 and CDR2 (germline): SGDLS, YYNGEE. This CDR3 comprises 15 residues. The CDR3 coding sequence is TGTGCCAGCAGCGCCTCCGGGACCGGGAATGAAAAACTGTTTTTT. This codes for CASSASGTGNEKLFF. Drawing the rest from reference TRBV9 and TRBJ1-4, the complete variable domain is DSGVTQTPKHLITATGQRVTLRCSPRSGDLSVYWYQQSLDQGLQFLIQYYNGEERAKGNILERFSAQQFPDLHSELNLSSLELGDSALYFCASSASGTGNEKLFFGSGTQLSVL.

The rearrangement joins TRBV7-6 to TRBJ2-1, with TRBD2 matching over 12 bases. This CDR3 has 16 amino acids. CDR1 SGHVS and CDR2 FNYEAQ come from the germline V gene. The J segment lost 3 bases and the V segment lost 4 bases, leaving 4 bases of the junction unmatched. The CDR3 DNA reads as TGTGCCAGCAGCTCGTCTAGCGGGAGGGACTACAATGAGCAGTTCTTC. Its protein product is CASSSSSGRDYNEQFF.